Listed here are 17 T cell receptor beta chains from one sample, sequenced in a study of early T cells in non-severe SARS-CoV-2 infection. MiXCR, run by TCRdb on the 5' RACE reads, gives a single entry per CDR3 protein. This sample has roughly 64,000 distinct CDR3 sequences, with around 12% found just once. Material for sequencing was whole blood. Receptors were obtained from an adult who was a healthcare worker with PCR-confirmed SARS-CoV-2 infection or an uninfected control (not recorded which).

This clonotype was seen only a few times. The chain couples TRBV10-3 to TRBJ1-1; tentative D call: TRBD1 (6 bases). The CDR3 covers 14 residues. CDR1 ENHRY and CDR2 SYGVKD come from the germline V gene. V lost 2 bases and J 4 bases, leaving 11 bases between the germline ends. CDR3 loop: CAISEDRSPTEAFF. The CDR3 nucleotides are TGTGCCATCAGTGAGGACAGGAGCCCCACTGAAGCTTTCTTT.

The table lists this clonotype with many counts. J is TRBJ2-3 and V is TRBV30, with D possibly being TRBD1 or TRBD2 (5 bases each). The CDR3 runs to 13 residues. V was clipped by 5 bases and J by 7 bases, with 16 bases between them. Germline assignment: CDR1 GTSNPN and CDR2 SVGIG (reference sequence). CDR3 in DNA: TGTGCCTGGGTTCTAGAGGGGTGGTATACGCAGTATTTT. This codes for CAWVLEGWYTQYF. The full variable domain, its missing parts supplied by reference TRBV30 and TRBJ2-3, is SQTIHQWPATLVQPVGSPLSLECTVEGTSNPNLYWYRQAAGRGLQLLFYSVGIGQISSEVPQNLSASRPQDRQFILSSKKLLLSDSGFYLCAWVLEGWYTQYFGPGTRLTVL.

This chain uses TRBV29-1 with TRBJ1-2; a weak D match, TRBD1 (5 bases). The length of the CDR3 is 11 residues. CDR1 SQVTM and CDR2 ANQGSEA come from the germline V gene. Deletions cut 6 bases from V and 4 bases from J, with 9 bases between. CDR3 amino acids: CSVGDGYGYTF. The CDR3 DNA reads as TGCAGCGTGGGGGATGGCTATGGCTACACCTTC.

This clonotype was detected only a few times. The chain recombines TRBV11-2 with TRBJ2-1; TRBD1 might be the D (5 bases). CDR1 and CDR2 from the germline V gene are SGHAT and FQNNGV. Trimming took 2 bases from V and 0 from J, leaving 8 bases between them. The CDR3 is 15 residues long. CDR3 DNA sequence: TGTGCCAGCAGCTTACAGGGTGACTCCTACAATGAGCAGTTCTTC. It encodes CASSLQGDSYNEQFF.

There are many counts of this clonotype. The V gene is TRBV10-1, the J gene TRBJ1-4; the D gene is possibly TRBD1 (5 bases). Germline V lookup: CDR1 WNHNN, CDR2 SYGVQD (reference sequence). Trimming removed 3 bases at V and 13 bases at J, with 12 bases between. The CDR3 loop spans 12 amino acids. The CDR3 spells CASSDSAGRLFF. Here the CDR3 DNA reads TGCGCCAGCAGTGACTCGGCAGGGCGACTGTTTTTT.

This clonotype was seen only a few times. The gene calls are TRBV5-1 and TRBJ1-1, with D perhaps TRBD1 (5 bases). The CDR3 runs to 14 residues. V was pared by 0 bases and J by 4 bases, with 10 bases between. Germline loops: CDR1 SGHRS, CDR2 YFSETQ. In DNA, the CDR3 is TGCGCCAGCAGCTTGGAATCTGGGACCACTGAAGCTTTCTTT. Amino acid sequence: CASSLESGTTEAFF.

This clonotype was seen a few times. The rearrangement links TRBV27 to TRBJ2-7; D is possibly TRBD1 (6 bases). Germline V CDR1 and CDR2: MNHEY, SMNVEV (reference sequence). This CDR3 region has 14 residues. V was trimmed by 8 bases and J by 3 bases, leaving 17 bases between them. The CDR3 region is CASGGPGQYYEQYF. DNA for the CDR3: TGTGCCAGCGGAGGACCGGGACAATACTACGAGCAGTACTTC.

The table lists this clonotype with many counts. The chain recombines TRBV20-1 with TRBJ2-7, with a weak D call TRBD2 (5 bases). V was pared by 7 bases and J by 5 bases, with 15 bases between. Germline loops: CDR1 DFQATT, CDR2 SNEGSKA (reference sequence). The CDR3 runs 12 residues. CDR3 residues: CSGRRVGDEQYF. CDR3 bases: TGCAGTGGCCGACGGGTCGGGGACGAGCAGTACTTC.

The chain combines TRBV6-5 with TRBJ1-4; tentative D call: TRBD1 (5 bases). Trimming left V 6 bases short and J 2 bases short, with 10 bases between. Germline assignment: CDR1 MNHEY and CDR2 SVGAGI. This CDR3 contains 14 residues. The CDR3 loop reads CASRPGTTNEKLFF. The CDR3, as DNA: TGTGCCAGCAGACCCGGGACGACTAATGAAAAACTGTTTTTT.

This clonotype was observed a handful of times. This chain joins TRBV18 and TRBJ2-1; TRBD2 matches at 11 bases. The germline V gene has CDR1 KGHSH and CDR2 LQKENI. The CDR3 totals 15 residues. The J segment lost 9 bases and the V segment lost 0 bases, leaving 4 bases of the junction unmatched. The CDR3 bases are TGTGCCAGCTCACCACCTAGCGGGGGGGCAAGTGAGCAGTTCTTC. Protein sequence: CASSPPSGGASEQFF.

This clonotype was picked up many times. The chain uses TRBV3-1 and TRBJ1-2, with unresolved D. V shed 1 base and J shed 8 bases, with 11 bases lying between them. This CDR3 spans 13 amino acids. Germline V gene lookup returns CDR1 LGHDT and CDR2 YNNKEL (reference sequence). CDR3 loop: CASSQAGSRGYTF. As DNA, the CDR3 is TGTGCCAGCAGCCAAGCGGGCTCCAGGGGCTACACCTTC.

This clonotype showed up just a few times. The CDR3 is CAISERGFADGYTF. The DNA for the CDR3 is TGTGCCATCAGCGAGAGGGGCTTTGCTGATGGCTACACCTTC. This chain links TRBV10-3 with TRBJ1-2; weak D call: TRBD1 (5 bases). The length of the CDR3 is 14 residues. In germline, CDR1 is ENHRY, CDR2 SYGVKD. V was shortened by 6 bases and J by 6 bases, with 17 bases between the two germline ends.

The J gene is TRBJ2-5, the V gene TRBV29-1, with a possible D match to TRBD1 (6 bases). V shed 5 bases and J shed 0 bases, with 7 bases lying between them. Germline CDR1 SQVTM, CDR2 ANQGSEA. CDR3 size: 12 residues. CDR3 region: CSVRGYQETQYF. CDR3 DNA sequence: TGCAGCGTTAGGGGGTACCAAGAGACCCAGTACTTC. The full variable domain, completed using reference TRBV29-1 and TRBJ2-5, is SAVISQKPSRDICQRGTSLTIQCQVDSQVTMMFWYRQQPGQSLTLIATANQGSEATYESGFVIDKFPISRPNLTFSTLTVSNMSPEDSSIYLCSVRGYQETQYFGPGTRLLVL.

The chain recombines TRBV7-3 with TRBJ2-7, with TRBD1 as a possible D gene (6 bases). Germline loops: CDR1 SGHTA, CDR2 FQGTGA. V was shortened by 4 bases and J by 2 bases, with 15 bases between the two germline ends. The CDR3 runs to 15 residues. The CDR3 loop is CASSSNKGDPYEQYF. As DNA, the CDR3 is TGTGCCAGCAGCTCCAACAAGGGGGACCCCTACGAGCAGTACTTC.

This clonotype was seen a few times. This sequence joins TRBV19 and TRBJ2-4; the D is unclear. The CDR3 sequence is 13 residues long. Germline V gives CDR1 LNHDA, CDR2 SQIVND (reference sequence). V was clipped by 2 bases and J by 7 bases, with 9 bases between them. This CDR3 reads CASSIPAWNIQYF. The CDR3 nucleotides are TGTGCCAGTAGTATACCCGCGTGGAACATTCAGTACTTC.

The gene calls are TRBV5-4 and TRBJ1-5; D remains unclear. The length of the CDR3 is 13 residues. V dropped 4 bases and J dropped 6 bases, with 11 bases sitting between them. Germline-derived CDR1 and CDR2 are SGHNT and YYREEE (reference sequence). DNA of the CDR3: TGTGCCAGCAGCCAGGTTCCGGGTCAGCCCCAGCATTTT. Translated: CASSQVPGQPQHF. The full variable domain, with the rest looked up from reference TRBV5-4 and TRBJ1-5, is ETGVTQSPTHLIKTRGQQVTLRCSSQSGHNTVSWYQQALGQGPQFIFQYYREEENGRGNFPPRFSGLQFPNYSSELNVNALELDDSALYLCASSQVPGQPQHFGDGTRLSIL.

There are a few counts of this clonotype. The rearrangement uses TRBV5-1 and TRBJ1-6; D perhaps matches TRBD1 (5 bases). From germline, CDR1 is SGHRS and CDR2 YFSETQ. Trimming left V 4 bases short and J 7 bases short, with 15 bases between. The length of the CDR3 is 15 residues. The CDR3 sequence is CASSLGGRQNSPLHF. CDR3 nucleotide sequence: TGCGCCAGCAGCCTGGGGGGTAGGCAGAATTCACCCCTCCACTTT. The variable domain in full, completed from reference TRBV5-1 and TRBJ1-6, reads KAGVTQTPRYLIKTRGQQVTLSCSPISGHRSVSWYQQTPGQGLQFLFEYFSETQRNKGNFPGRFSGRQFSNSRSEMNVSTLELGDSALYLCASSLGGRQNSPLHFGNGTRLTVT.